Shown below are 23 T cell receptor beta chains from a single sample sequenced in a study of cytotoxic CD8 clonotypes in ibrutinib-treated CLL. Clones were read by immunoSEQ multiplex PCR, and TCRdb kept only the in-frame ones, dropping some. Of under 200,000 clones listed, more than 80% were seen once; the top ten hold around 4.5%. Sequenced here: PBMCs, sampled after 24 months of ibrutinib treatment. The receptors shown here come from a human donor with chronic lymphocytic leukemia.

This chain uses TRBV19 with TRBJ2-7; D ambiguous. The germline V gene encodes CDR1 LNHDA and CDR2 SQIVND (reference sequence). V was cut by 8 bases and J by 0 bases, with 14 bases left in between. The CDR3 covers 14 residues. The CDR3 sequence: CASSALPSSYEQYF. CDR3 bases: TGTGCCAGTTCGGCCCTTCCAAGCTCCTACGAGCAGTACTTC.

This sequence joins TRBV5-6 and TRBJ1-5; TRBD1 aligns across 10 bases. Germline trimming cut 4 bases from V and 2 bases from J; bases unmatched to any gene: 3. The CDR3 length is 15 residues. Germline V gene data show CDR1 as SGHDT and CDR2 as YYEEEE. CDR3: CASSRGTGGNQPQHF. CDR3 DNA sequence: TGTGCCAGCAGCCGCGGGACAGGGGGCAATCAGCCCCAGCATTTT. Full variable domain (missing parts from reference TRBV5-6 and TRBJ1-5): DAGVTQSPTHLIKTRGQQVTLRCSPKSGHDTVSWYQQALGQGPQFIFQYYEEEERQRGNFPDRFSGHQFPNYSSELNVNALLLGDSALYLCASSRGTGGNQPQHFGDGTRLSIL.

There are a few counts of this clone. V and J are TRBV5-6 and TRBJ2-3; possible D gene TRBD1, 6 bases. This CDR3 has 13 amino acids. Looked up from germline, CDR1 is SGHDT and CDR2 is YYEEEE. V was trimmed by 4 bases and J by 6 bases, leaving 12 bases between them. CDR3 DNA: TGTGCCAGCAGCCCCTCAGGGGTGGATACGCAGTATTTT. It yields the protein CASSPSGVDTQYF. The entire variable domain, with the rest obtained from reference TRBV5-6 and TRBJ2-3, is as follows: DAGVTQSPTHLIKTRGQQVTLRCSPKSGHDTVSWYQQALGQGPQFIFQYYEEEERQRGNFPDRFSGHQFPNYSSELNVNALLLGDSALYLCASSPSGVDTQYFGPGTRLTVL.

The CDR3 region has the DNA TGTGCCAGCAGCCCGGGTGAGCCCAGCCTCTCTGGAAACACCATATATTTT. Translating gives CASSPGEPSLSGNTIYF. This rearrangement joins TRBV7-8 to TRBJ1-3; D not resolved. The CDR3 contains 17 residues. The germline gives CDR1 SGHVS, CDR2 FQNEAQ. V was clipped by 5 bases and J by 0 bases, with 17 bases between them.

The chain carries TRBV28 and TRBJ2-2, with D perhaps matching TRBD1 (7 bases). The germline CDR1 and CDR2 sequences are MDHEN and SYDVKM. CDR3 length equals 21 residues. The ends were cut back, 8 bases at V and 5 bases at J, with 36 bases in the middle. The CDR3 nucleotides read TGTGCCAGCTTCCGGGACAGCTCCTTGCCGGGACTCTCGACGTGGACCGGGGAGCTGTTTTTT. It yields the protein CASFRDSSLPGLSTWTGELFF.

The CDR3 DNA follows: TGCGCCAGCAGTGAGTCCTCACGAAAGGAAAAACTGTTTTTT. Amino acids: CASSESSRKEKLFF. The rearrangement uses TRBV10-2 and TRBJ1-4; no firm D call. CDR3 length: 14 amino acids. V was shortened by 0 bases and J by 8 bases, with 10 bases between the two germline ends. Germline CDR1 is WSHSY and CDR2 is SAAADI.

The V call is TRBV18, the J call TRBJ2-5, with TRBD2 matching over 11 bases. The CDR3 covers 16 residues. The germline gives CDR1 KGHSH, CDR2 LQKENI. Unmatched junction bases numbered 7, after V lost 6 bases and J lost 1 base. The CDR3 loop is CASSRTSGGLQETQYF. The CDR3 DNA sequence: TGTGCCAGCTCCCGTACTAGCGGGGGACTCCAAGAGACCCAGTACTTC.

The chain carries TRBV7-3 and TRBJ1-3, with D perhaps matching TRBD1 (5 bases). Per the germline V gene, CDR1 is SGHTA and CDR2 is FQGTGA. CDR3 length: 13 residues. V gave up 5 bases and J gave up 9 bases, with 14 bases separating them. CDR3 sequence: CASSLGVPGTIYF. The CDR3 DNA sequence: TGTGCCAGCAGCCTAGGGGTCCCTGGCACCATATATTTT.

The gene calls are TRBV4-3 and TRBJ1-1; 7 bases align to TRBD1. Trimming at V came to 4 bases and at J to 9 bases, leaving 14 bases not matched to a gene. CDR3 length: 15 residues. Germline CDR1 and CDR2: LGHNA and YSLEER. The CDR3 DNA reads as TGCGCCAGCAGCCCCAACCCGGGACAGAGGAGTAAAGCTTTCTTT. Protein product: CASSPNPGQRSKAFF.

V usage is TRBV30 and J usage is TRBJ2-3; no reliable D call. Trimming cost V 3 bases and J 2 bases, with 15 bases left between them. Germline V gene sequence: CDR1 GTSNPN, CDR2 SVGIG (reference sequence). CDR3 length: 15 residues. The CDR3 DNA reads as TGTGCCTGGAGCACGCAGGAGACTCTCACAGATACGCAGTATTTT. This gives the protein CAWSTQETLTDTQYF. Variable domain in full (rest from reference TRBV30 and TRBJ2-3): SQTIHQWPATLVQPVGSPLSLECTVEGTSNPNLYWYRQAAGRGLQLLFYSVGIGQISSEVPQNLSASRPQDRQFILSSKKLLLSDSGFYLCAWSTQETLTDTQYFGPGTRLTVL.

V is TRBV27 and J is TRBJ1-5, with no clear D. Germline V gene sequence: CDR1 MNHEY, CDR2 SMNVEV (reference sequence). The CDR3 is 15 amino acids. The V end lost 2 bases, the J end lost 0 bases, and 8 bases lay between the germline ends. The CDR3 DNA is TGTGCCAGCAGTTTAATCAGGAATAGCAATCAGCCCCAGCATTTT. It yields the protein CASSLIRNSNQPQHF.

Notes on this clone: The germline gene is not matched at one end of the junction; a read error may be the cause. The rearrangement links TRBV7-9 to TRBJ2-7; the match to TRBD2 covers 8 bases. Germline CDR1 is SEHNR and CDR2 is FQNEAQ (reference sequence). There are 15 residues in the CDR3. As DNA, the CDR3 is TGTGCCAGCAGCCGCGGGGGGCCTGTCTCCTACGAGCAGCACTTC. It encodes CASSRGGPVSYEQHF. The complete variable domain, with remaining parts taken from reference TRBV7-9 and TRBJ2-7, reads DTGVSQNPRHKITKRGQNVTFRCDPISEHNRLYWYRQTLGQGPEFLTYFQNEAQLEKSRLLSDRFSAERPKGSFSTLEIQRTEQGDSAMYLCASSRGGPVSYEQHFGPGTRLTVT.

The CDR3 DNA reads TGTGCCAGCAGTTCGGCTAGCGGGACTCAGCAGTACTTC. This translates into CASSSASGTQQYF. The V gene is TRBV6-5, the J gene TRBJ2-7; 9 bases agree with TRBD2. J gave up 8 bases and V 4 bases, and 6 bases lay outside the gene matches. The germline CDR1 and CDR2 sequences are MNHEY and SVGAGI. The CDR3 length is 13 residues.

This CDR3 reads CASTPYRARYGYTF. The CDR3 DNA sequence: TGTGCCAGCACCCCCTACAGGGCTCGTTATGGCTACACCTTC. The rearrangement joins TRBV9 to TRBJ1-2; a possible D gene is TRBD1 (6 bases). Trimming cost V 6 bases and J 5 bases, with 17 bases left between them. Per the germline V gene, CDR1 is SGDLS and CDR2 is YYNGEE. This CDR3 is 14 amino acids long.

The chain recombines TRBV6-6 with TRBJ2-7; no clear D gene. The CDR3 length is 11 residues. Trimming removed 4 bases at V and 8 bases at J, with 9 bases between. Germline V gene sequence: CDR1 MNHNY, CDR2 SVGAGI (reference sequence). CDR3: CASSSARQQYF. The DNA of the CDR3 is TGTGCCAGCAGTTCAGCGCGACAGCAGTACTTC.

In this sample, this clone turned up once. The V gene is TRBV19, the J gene TRBJ1-2; weak D call: TRBD1 (6 bases). The CDR3 loop spans 15 amino acids. The germline V gene has CDR1 LNHDA and CDR2 SQIVND (reference sequence). Trimming stripped 0 bases from V and 2 bases from J, with 10 bases between. CDR3 region: CASSIDRGENYGYTF. The CDR3 DNA reads TGTGCCAGTAGTATAGACAGGGGCGAAAACTATGGCTACACCTTC. The entire variable domain, with the rest obtained from reference TRBV19 and TRBJ1-2, is as follows: DGGITQSPKYLFRKEGQNVTLSCEQNLNHDAMYWYRQDPGQGLRLIYYSQIVNDFQKGDIAEGYSVSREKKESFPLTVTSAQKNPTAFYLCASSIDRGENYGYTFGSGTRLTVV.

This clone has only one observation. The chain carries TRBV27 and TRBJ1-2; the D is unclear. Per the germline V gene, CDR1 is MNHEY and CDR2 is SMNVEV (reference sequence). This CDR3 has 15 residues. V was pared by 5 bases and J by 3 bases, with 16 bases between. CDR3 protein: CASSQRMGFDYGYTF. The CDR3 nucleotides read TGTGCCAGCAGTCAACGAATGGGATTCGACTATGGCTACACCTTC.

The rearrangement uses TRBV7-6 and TRBJ1-2, with 7 bases that match TRBD1. Germline V lookup: CDR1 SGHVS, CDR2 FNYEAQ. The CDR3 spans 15 residues. J was trimmed by 6 bases and V by 5 bases; bases with no gene match: 12. The CDR3 here is CASSQGTAPYDGYTF. DNA of the CDR3: TGTGCCAGCAGCCAAGGGACAGCGCCCTATGATGGCTACACCTTC.

V gene TRBV9 combines with J gene TRBJ1-4; D unresolved. The germline V and J ends were trimmed by 0 bases and 5 bases, with 5 bases remaining between them. Germline assignment: CDR1 SGDLS and CDR2 YYNGEE. This CDR3 is built from 13 residues. This CDR3 is CASSVVPNEKLFF. The DNA of the CDR3 is TGTGCCAGCAGCGTAGTCCCAAATGAAAAACTGTTTTTT.

For this clone: A much larger clonotype is one base distant, so this may be a read error. The chain is built from TRBV27 and TRBJ2-5; D is undetermined. The CDR3 length is 11 residues. Germline V gene lookup returns CDR1 MNHEY and CDR2 SMNVEV (reference sequence). V dropped 5 bases and J dropped 2 bases, with 3 bases sitting between them. The CDR3 nucleotides read TGTGCCAGCAGTCTTCAAGAGACCCAGTACTTC. This translates into CASSLQETQYF.

The CDR3 here is CASSEARTVLYEQYF. CDR3 bases: TGTGCCAGCAGTGAAGCGAGGACAGTTCTCTACGAGCAGTACTTC. This chain links TRBV6-1 with TRBJ2-7; D perhaps matches TRBD1 (6 bases). The CDR3 runs to 15 residues. Germline values: CDR1 MNHNS, CDR2 SASEGT. Trimming shortened V by 0 bases and J by 3 bases, and 12 bases separated the two germline ends.

The V gene is TRBV5-6, the J gene TRBJ1-5; 8 bases line up with TRBD1. CDR3 size: 15 residues. The germline V gene has CDR1 SGHDT and CDR2 YYEEEE. Losses at the gene ends were 4 bases for V and 7 bases for J; bases not matched to a gene: 10. CDR3 sequence (DNA): TGTGCCAGCAGCGAGACAGGGGTATCATGGCAGCCCCAGCATTTT. As protein: CASSETGVSWQPQHF.

The V call is TRBV6-6, the J call TRBJ1-1; weak D call: TRBD1 (5 bases). There are 14 residues in the CDR3. V was pared by 2 bases and J by 0 bases, with 7 bases between. CDR1 is MNHNY and CDR2 is SVGAGI in the germline V gene (reference sequence). The CDR3 reads CASSYRDLNTEAFF. In DNA form, the CDR3 reads TGTGCCAGCAGTTACAGGGACTTGAACACTGAAGCTTTCTTT.